What follows are 30 T cell receptor beta chains derived from one specimen sequenced in a study of cytomegalovirus exposure and HLA in healthy donors. In the PCR, 60 Vbeta and 13 Jbeta primers were used. Profiled with immunoSEQ multiplex PCR; TCRdb holds only in-frame clones, not every one. The sample has about 180,000 clones, roughly 81% seen once. The sample was PBMCs. These receptors originate from a girl aged 5 to 17 in good health and CMV-seropositive.

The rearrangement links TRBV7-9 to TRBJ2-5, with 8 bases lining up with TRBD2. Germline V lookup: CDR1 SEHNR, CDR2 FQNEAQ (reference sequence). Trimming cost V 5 bases and J 4 bases; bases outside gene matches: 6. The CDR3 runs to 14 residues. CDR3 sequence reads: CASSPSGGRETQYF. The CDR3 DNA is TGTGCCAGCAGCCCGTCGGGGGGGAGAGAGACCCAGTACTTC.

This chain uses TRBV5-1 with TRBJ1-2; D is ambiguous. V lost 4 bases, J lost 2 bases, and 6 bases lay in between. Germline loops: CDR1 SGHRS, CDR2 YFSETQ. CDR3 length equals 12 residues. The CDR3 is CASSPGNYGYTF. The CDR3 DNA reads TGCGCCAGCAGCCCGGGGAACTATGGCTACACCTTC. The variable domain in full, completed from reference TRBV5-1 and TRBJ1-2, reads KAGVTQTPRYLIKTRGQQVTLSCSPISGHRSVSWYQQTPGQGLQFLFEYFSETQRNKGNFPGRFSGRQFSNSRSEMNVSTLELGDSALYLCASSPGNYGYTFGSGTRLTVV.

The V and J genes are TRBV13 and TRBJ1-1; D not certain. The CDR3 sequence is 14 residues long. V lost 3 bases and J 4 bases, leaving 12 bases between the germline ends. CDR1 and CDR2 from the germline V gene are PRHDT and FYEKMQ (reference sequence). DNA for the CDR3: TGTGCCAGCAGCTTCCTCAGACTCGGCACTGAAGCTTTCTTT. This codes for CASSFLRLGTEAFF.

V usage is TRBV5-1 and J usage is TRBJ1-5, with TRBD1 matching 11 bases. Germline lookup yields CDR1 SGHRS and CDR2 YFSETQ. CDR3 length equals 14 residues. Trimming cost V 4 bases and J 5 bases; bases outside gene matches: 2. CDR3 amino acids: CASSPGQGDQPQHF. CDR3 coding DNA: TGCGCCAGCAGCCCGGGACAGGGGGATCAGCCCCAGCATTTT.

The CDR3 is CASFSHRATEAFF. Here the CDR3 DNA reads TGTGCCAGCTTTTCTCACAGGGCCACTGAAGCTTTCTTT. This chain connects TRBV27 to TRBJ1-1; TRBD1 might be the D (6 bases). V was pared by 8 bases and J by 4 bases, with 14 bases between. The V gene's germline CDR1 is MNHEY and CDR2 SMNVEV (reference sequence). The CDR3 covers 13 residues.

This clone was counted a single time. The V and J genes are TRBV6-5 and TRBJ2-1; 8 bases match TRBD2. V gave up 5 bases and J gave up 5 bases; unmatched junction bases: 5. Germline loops: CDR1 MNHEY, CDR2 SVGAGI. This CDR3 is built from 14 residues. CDR3 nucleotides: TGTGCCAGCAGTCAGCGGGGGATCAACAATGAGCAGTTCTTC. This codes for CASSQRGINNEQFF.

This clone has only a few counts. The rearrangement links TRBV5-4 to TRBJ1-6, with 9 bases aligning to TRBD1. The CDR3 loop spans 15 amino acids. Looked up from germline, CDR1 is SGHNT and CDR2 is YYREEE (reference sequence). With 4 bases clipped from V and 7 bases from J, the junction kept 6 bases outside the gene matches. The CDR3 DNA reads as TGTGCCAGCAGCCGGACAGGGGCATGGAATTCACCCCTCCACTTT. This translates into CASSRTGAWNSPLHF.

Of note for this clone: Other DNA sequences in the sample encode the same CDR3. The rearrangement joins TRBV19 to TRBJ1-1; D uncertain. Trimming took off 2 bases at V and 1 base at J, with 5 bases between the two ends. This CDR3 is built from 13 residues. CDR1 LNHDA and CDR2 SQIVND come from the germline V gene (reference sequence). The CDR3 region has the DNA TGTGCCAGTAGTATACCGGGGAACACTGAAGCTTTCTTT. Translating it yields CASSIPGNTEAFF.

This rearrangement joins TRBV6-1 to TRBJ1-4; 7 positions match TRBD1. J gave up 3 bases and V 5 bases, and 3 bases lay outside the gene matches. The germline V gene has CDR1 MNHNS and CDR2 SASEGT. This CDR3 contains 14 residues. The CDR3 spells CASSTGVSNEKLFF. CDR3 nucleotide sequence: TGTGCCAGCAGTACAGGGGTATCTAATGAAAAACTGTTTTTT.

In DNA form, the CDR3 reads TGTGCCAGCAGCCCCCAGGGGGCAAGGGCTGAAGCTTTCTTT. Translated: CASSPQGARAEAFF. The chain is built from TRBV9 and TRBJ1-1; 8 nucleotides match TRBD1. V was clipped by 4 bases and J by 6 bases; unmatched bases: 8. The length of the CDR3 is 14 residues. Germline lookup yields CDR1 SGDLS and CDR2 YYNGEE.

The chain employs TRBV15 and TRBJ1-4; D gene unclear. CDR3 length: 16 amino acids. The V end lost 3 bases, the J end lost 7 bases, and 18 bases lay between the germline ends. CDR1 is LNHNV, CDR2 YYDKDF, per germline (reference sequence). DNA of the CDR3: TGTGCCACCAGCAGTTATCCAATTCGGGGATCTGAAAAACTGTTTTTT. Its translation: CATSSYPIRGSEKLFF.

V and J are TRBV6-1 and TRBJ1-1; D possibly corresponds to TRBD1 (6 bases). V shed 0 bases and J shed 1 base, with 6 bases lying between them. Germline V CDR1 and CDR2: MNHNS, SASEGT. This CDR3 is built from 14 residues. The CDR3 region has the DNA TGTGCCAGCAGTGAAGCGACAGGGAACACTGAAGCTTTCTTT. Translation: CASSEATGNTEAFF.

The J gene is TRBJ2-1, the V gene TRBV29-1; 7 bases match TRBD1. Germline lookup yields CDR1 SQVTM and CDR2 ANQGSEA. The ends lost 7 bases at V and 0 bases at J; junction bases unmatched: 18. The CDR3 spans 18 residues. CDR3 coding DNA: TGCAGCGGGAAGCAGGGGGTTCTTGGCGGTAGCTCCTACAATGAGCAGTTCTTC. Protein: CSGKQGVLGGSSYNEQFF.

The chain couples TRBV5-6 to TRBJ1-4, with D tentatively TRBD1 (6 bases). From germline, CDR1 is SGHDT and CDR2 YYEEEE. The CDR3 consists of 14 residues. The V end lost 0 bases, the J end lost 8 bases, and 11 bases lay between the germline ends. CDR3 in amino acids: CASSLGSQGEKLFF. The CDR3 bases are TGTGCCAGCAGCTTGGGGTCTCAGGGGGAAAAACTGTTTTTT.

This chain links TRBV7-9 with TRBJ2-1; 13 nucleotides agree with TRBD2. Germline-derived CDR1 and CDR2 are SEHNR and FQNEAQ (reference sequence). V gave up 6 bases and J gave up 2 bases; unmatched junction bases: 13. The CDR3 contains 19 residues. The CDR3 region has the DNA TGTGCCAGCAGGCCGAGACTAGCGGGGGGCCTTTCGGCCTACAATGAGCAGTTCTTC. As protein: CASRPRLAGGLSAYNEQFF.

This rearrangement joins TRBV18 to TRBJ1-3; TRBD1 is a possible D gene (6 bases). Per germline, CDR1 KGHSH and CDR2 LQKENI. Between the trimmed V and J ends, which lost 2 bases and 0 bases, there was a span of 11 bases. The CDR3 extends over 16 amino acids. CDR3 in DNA: TGTGCCAGCTCACCAACAGGGCCAAACTCTGGAAACACCATATATTTT. Translating it yields CASSPTGPNSGNTIYF.

With respect to this clone: The CDR3 carries no conserved terminal phenylalanine or tryptophan, so it likely arises from a read error. No DNA is shown, since the ends of the CDR3 on it are uncertain; the CDR3 is the one TCRdb lists. The chain combines TRBV21-1 with TRBJ1-1. TRBV21-1 is noted as a pseudogene. The CDR3 comprises 10 residues, both ends counted. Here the CDR3 reads CASSKDTPPE.

This chain connects TRBV2 to TRBJ2-5; D unclear. The CDR3 has 12 residues. V was cut by 7 bases and J by 5 bases, with 11 bases left in between. In germline, CDR1 is SNHLY, CDR2 FYNNEI. CDR3 loop: CASKASEETQYF. The CDR3, as DNA: TGTGCCAGCAAGGCTAGTGAGGAGACCCAGTACTTC.

The chain has TRBV15 and TRBJ1-2, with a weak D call TRBD1 (6 bases). V was clipped by 5 bases and J by 5 bases, with 18 bases between them. Germline lookup yields CDR1 LNHNV and CDR2 YYDKDF (reference sequence). The CDR3 is 15 amino acids. This CDR3 reads CATSELTGLGYGYTF. CDR3 DNA: TGTGCCACCAGCGAACTAACAGGGTTGGGGTATGGCTACACCTTC.

The genes are TRBV19 and TRBJ1-6, with 7 bases matching TRBD1. J was trimmed by 7 bases and V by 6 bases; bases with no gene match: 15. The CDR3 totals 17 residues. CDR1 is LNHDA, CDR2 SQIVND, per germline (reference sequence). CDR3 sequence: CASSTKGALSSNSPLHF. Written as DNA, the CDR3 is TGTGCCAGTAGCACTAAGGGGGCCTTAAGTAGCAATTCACCCCTCCACTTT.

The chain employs TRBV30 and TRBJ1-5; D is perhaps TRBD1 (5 bases). The CDR3 spans 13 residues. Germline V lookup: CDR1 GTSNPN, CDR2 SVGIG (reference sequence). V dropped 1 base and J dropped 9 bases, with 13 bases sitting between them. The CDR3 nucleotides are TGTGCCTGGAGTGCGGGGGGGGGAAGGCCCCAGCATTTT. Translating gives CAWSAGGGRPQHF.

The chain couples TRBV6-5 to TRBJ2-3, with 8 bases lining up with TRBD1. The trim removed 6 bases at V and 4 bases at J, leaving 3 bases unmatched. CDR1 and CDR2 from the germline V gene are MNHEY and SVGAGI. The CDR3 is 13 residues long. The DNA for the CDR3 is TGTGCCAGCAGGCCACAGGGGGCAGATACGCAGTATTTT. This sequence encodes CASRPQGADTQYF.

This chain joins TRBV12-5 and TRBJ1-4; D might be TRBD1 (6 bases). V lost 5 bases to trimming and J lost 0 bases, with 13 bases between them. The CDR3 covers 16 residues. CDR1 and CDR2 (germline): LGHNT, FRNRAP. In DNA, the CDR3 is TGTGCTAGTGGTCAAGGACAGCCCGCAACTAATGAAAAACTGTTTTTT. Amino acid sequence: CASGQGQPATNEKLFF.

V and J are TRBV11-3 and TRBJ1-6; a possible D gene is TRBD1 (5 bases). Germline CDR1 is SGHNT and CDR2 is YENEEA. Between the trimmed V and J ends, which lost 5 bases and 8 bases, there was a span of 13 bases. The CDR3 totals 14 residues. CDR3 amino acids: CASSAQPGDSPLHF. CDR3 nucleotide sequence: TGTGCCAGCAGCGCGCAGCCGGGGGATTCACCCCTCCACTTT. Variable domain in full (rest from reference TRBV11-3 and TRBJ1-6): EAGVVQSPRYKIIEKKQPVAFWCNPISGHNTLYWYLQNLGQGPELLIRYENEEAVDDSQLPKDRFSAERLKGVDSTLKIQPAELGDSAVYLCASSAQPGDSPLHFGNGTRLTVT.

The chain is built from TRBV18 and TRBJ1-5; tentative D call: TRBD1 (5 bases). Germline V CDR1 and CDR2: KGHSH, LQKENI. Trimming stripped 3 bases from V and 0 bases from J, with 9 bases between. The CDR3 totals 15 residues. This chain's CDR3 is CASSPGHNSNQPQHF. The CDR3 DNA is TGTGCCAGCTCACCCGGACATAATAGCAATCAGCCCCAGCATTTT. The variable domain in full, with the rest retrieved from reference TRBV18 and TRBJ1-5, is NAGVMQNPRHLVRRRGQEARLRCSPMKGHSHVYWYRQLPEEGLKFMVYLQKENIIDESGMPKERFSAEFPKEGPSILRIQQVVRGDSAAYFCASSPGHNSNQPQHFGDGTRLSIL.

This chain connects TRBV6-4 to TRBJ2-3; possible D gene TRBD1, 6 bases. Germline assignment: CDR1 MRHNA and CDR2 SNTAGT. With 6 bases removed from V and 4 bases from J, the gap between germline ends came to 17 bases. This CDR3 contains 15 residues. CDR3 loop: CASSPGGPLSDTQYF. CDR3 DNA sequence: TGTGCCAGCAGCCCTGGGGGCCCTCTGTCAGATACGCAGTATTTT.

V gene TRBV11-3 combines with J gene TRBJ1-1; no firm D call. The CDR3 is 12 amino acids. V shed 7 bases and J shed 4 bases, with 10 bases lying between them. CDR1 and CDR2 (germline): SGHNT, YENEEA. CDR3 sequence reads: CASTHGVTEAFF. Here the CDR3 DNA reads TGTGCCAGCACCCACGGGGTCACTGAAGCTTTCTTT.

The V call is TRBV5-1, the J call TRBJ2-7, with 10 nucleotides matching TRBD1. The CDR3 is 19 residues long. V dropped 0 bases and J dropped 7; count of bases not matched to a gene: 19. Germline-derived CDR1 and CDR2 are SGHRS and YFSETQ. DNA for the CDR3: TGCGCCAGCAGCTTGGCTTATTCGGTGTTGAGGACAGGGGGAGGTGAGCAGTACTTC. Its protein is CASSLAYSVLRTGGGEQYF. The complete variable domain, with remaining parts taken from reference TRBV5-1 and TRBJ2-7, reads KAGVTQTPRYLIKTRGQQVTLSCSPISGHRSVSWYQQTPGQGLQFLFEYFSETQRNKGNFPGRFSGRQFSNSRSEMNVSTLELGDSALYLCASSLAYSVLRTGGGEQYFGPGTRLTVT.

The rearrangement links TRBV30 to TRBJ1-1; 10 bases are shared with TRBD1. V dropped 5 bases and J dropped 1; count of bases not matched to a gene: 28. The CDR3 is made up of 22 amino acids. CDR1 is GTSNPN and CDR2 is SVGIG in the germline V gene (reference sequence). The CDR3 here is CAWDPSVFWGGDGQGENTEAFF. The CDR3 region has the DNA TGTGCCTGGGACCCTTCCGTGTTTTGGGGCGGGGACGGACAGGGGGAGAACACTGAAGCTTTCTTT. Complete variable domain (other parts from reference TRBV30 and TRBJ1-1): SQTIHQWPATLVQPVGSPLSLECTVEGTSNPNLYWYRQAAGRGLQLLFYSVGIGQISSEVPQNLSASRPQDRQFILSSKKLLLSDSGFYLCAWDPSVFWGGDGQGENTEAFFGQGTRLTVV.

The chain uses TRBV11-3 and TRBJ1-1; 8 bases agree with TRBD1. Germline CDR1 is SGHNT and CDR2 is YENEEA. V shed 5 bases and J 8 bases; nucleotides not matched to a gene: 4. The CDR3 totals 12 residues. CDR3 in DNA: TGTGCCAGCAGCACCCGACAGGGGGAAGCTTTCTTT. Its protein product is CASSTRQGEAFF.